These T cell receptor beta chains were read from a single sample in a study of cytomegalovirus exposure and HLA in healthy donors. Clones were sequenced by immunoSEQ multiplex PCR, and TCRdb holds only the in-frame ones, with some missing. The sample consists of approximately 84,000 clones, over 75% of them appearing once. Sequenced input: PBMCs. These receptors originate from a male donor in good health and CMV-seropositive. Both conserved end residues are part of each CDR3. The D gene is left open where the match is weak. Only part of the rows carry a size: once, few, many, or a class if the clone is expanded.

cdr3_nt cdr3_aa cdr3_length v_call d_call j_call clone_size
TGTGCCAGCAGCCACCCCCGACAGGGCCGGGAGCAGTTCTTC CASSHPRQGREQFF 14 TRBV5-4 TRBD1 TRBJ2-1 .
TGCGCCAGCAGCCAAGAATCGGGTCGAAATCAGCCCCAGCATTTT CASSQESGRNQPQHF 15 TRBV4-3 . TRBJ1-5 few
TGTGCCAGCAGCTACCGGACTAGCGGAATCTACGAGCAGTACTTC CASSYRTSGIYEQYF 15 TRBV13 TRBD2 TRBJ2-7 few
TGTGCCAGCAGCGAAAGAGGAGACTTCTCAGATACGCAGTATTTT CASSERGDFSDTQYF 15 TRBV9 . TRBJ2-3 .
TGTGCCAGCAGCTTAGACGGAGCCGGGATAGGCTACACCTTC CASSLDGAGIGYTF 14 TRBV7-3 . TRBJ1-2 .
TGTGCCAGCAGCTTAAGCCGATGGTCTAACTATGGCTACACCTTC CASSLSRWSNYGYTF 15 TRBV7-8 . TRBJ1-2 .
TGTGCCAGCAACCCGACCGGGACAGGGAGTTGGAATGAGCAGTTCTTC CASNPTGTGSWNEQFF 16 TRBV7-8 TRBD1 TRBJ2-1 .
TGTGCCAGCAGCTTAGGTGCTAGCGGGAGAGGTCCTAGCACAGATACGCAGTATTTT CASSLGASGRGPSTDTQYF 19 TRBV11-3 TRBD2 TRBJ2-3 .
TGTGCCAGCAGCCAAGGGGAGGGGGGGAGAGAGTATGGCGGGGAGACCCAGTACTTC CASSQGEGGREYGGETQYF 19 TRBV4-2 . TRBJ2-5 .
TGTGCCAGCAGTTTGTGGCTAGCGGGAGCGGATGAGCAGTTCTTC CASSLWLAGADEQFF 15 TRBV27 TRBD2 TRBJ2-1 .
TGTGCCAGCAGCTTAACCGGGACAGGTTTTTATGGCTACACCTTC CASSLTGTGFYGYTF 15 TRBV5-8 TRBD1 TRBJ1-2 .
TGTGCCAGCAGGCGGGGTGTTACCTACGAGCAGTACTTC CASRRGVTYEQYF 13 TRBV6-5 . TRBJ2-7 few
TGTGCCAGCAGTGAACTGAGCGGGAGTTCCGGGGAGCTGTTTTTT CASSELSGSSGELFF 15 TRBV25-1 TRBD2 TRBJ2-2 .
TGTGCCAGCAGCTTAGTCGACACCTACACCGGGGAGCTGTTTTTT CASSLVDTYTGELFF 15 TRBV7-6 . TRBJ2-2 .
TGTGCCAGCAGCCACTTAGCGGGGGGCACAGATACGCAGTATTTT CASSHLAGGTDTQYF 15 TRBV28 TRBD2 TRBJ2-3 .
TGTGCCAGCAGCCCGCGGGACGCCGCTACGGAGCAGTACTTC CASSPRDAATEQYF 14 TRBV4-2 . TRBJ2-7 .
TGTTCCAGCAGCCAGCGCGGGACAGGGGGCGGAAGGACTGAAGCTTTCTTT CSSSQRGTGGGRTEAFF 17 TRBV7-9 TRBD1 TRBJ1-1 .
TGTGCCAGCAGTTTATCGGGGACAGGGGGTCTCTCTGAGCAGTACTTC CASSLSGTGGLSEQYF 16 TRBV27 TRBD1 TRBJ2-7 .
TGTGCCAGCAGTCCCTGGACAGGAGCCTACGAGCAGTACTTC CASSPWTGAYEQYF 14 TRBV27 TRBD1 TRBJ2-7 .
TGTGCCAGCAGCCCAGGCGACAGGGGGGGCACTGAAGCTTTCTTT CASSPGDRGGTEAFF 15 TRBV7-9 TRBD1 TRBJ1-1 .
TGCGCCAGCAGTCAGCTAGGGGCTGGAAACACCATATATTTT CASSQLGAGNTIYF 14 TRBV23-1 . TRBJ1-3 few
TGTGCCAGTGGGGCGGGAGTGACAAACGAGCAGTACTTC CASGAGVTNEQYF 13 TRBV19 TRBD2 TRBJ2-7 .
TGCGCCAGCAGCCAATCGACTACCTCCTACGAGCAGTACTTC CASSQSTTSYEQYF 14 TRBV4-3 . TRBJ2-7 .
TGTGCCAGCAGCTTATCCGCACAGAACTCTGGAAACACCATATATTTT CASSLSAQNSGNTIYF 16 TRBV7-9 . TRBJ1-3 .
TGTGCCAGCAGTTCCCCGGACAGGGCTGACGACGAGCAGTACTTC CASSSPDRADDEQYF 15 TRBV7-2 TRBD1 TRBJ2-7 .
TGTGCCAGCAGCTTAACGTCAGCGACCGGGACTTCCTACTACAATGAGCAGTTCTTC CASSLTSATGTSYYNEQFF 19 TRBV7-3 . TRBJ2-1 .